This section outlines one T cell receptor (beta chain) sequence together with its context. Its antigen is unidentified. Libraries were prepared by immunoSEQ multiplex PCR; TCRdb keeps only in-frame clonotypes and omits some of them. In the table there are roughly 20,000 clones, about 89% of which are singletons. The source of the sample is a study of neoadjuvant nivolumab and ipilimumab in lung cancer. Study observations and caveats: Only two of four nivolumab-treated tumors gained richness and clonality by surgery. Only a single major-pathologic-response sample was available for clonality analysis.

CDR3 length: 15 amino acids. The V and J ends lost 3 bases and 8 bases respectively, with 16 bases between them. Germline CDR1 reads KGHSH; CDR2 reads LQKENI. Sequenced here: peripheral blood, sampled before neoadjuvant nivolumab, alone or with ipilimumab. The V gene is TRBV18, the J gene TRBJ2-2, with a tentative D call TRBD2 (5 bases). The TCR originated in an adult with non-small cell lung cancer. The DNA of the CDR3 is TGTGCCAGCTCACCCGGACTTGTCCGCCCAGGGGAGCTGTTTTTT. Its protein product is CASSPGLVRPGELFF.